This entry concerns a single TCR beta chain. This sample is drawn from a study of T-cell reconstitution after alpha-beta-depleted transplantation in children. The CDR3 extends over 15 amino acids. Germline CDR1 is SGDLS and CDR2 is YYNGEE. Germline trimming cut 3 bases from V and 2 bases from J; bases unmatched to any gene: 8. A TCRbeta library incorporating unique molecular identifiers was prepared. TCRdb redid the calling of the PCR reads with MiXCR, one entry per CDR3 protein. The table has about 540,000 distinct CDR3 sequences, 18% seen once. The sequence was collected from a human donor who donated a stem cell graft to a child with acute lymphoblastic leukemia. This rearrangement joins TRBV9 to TRBJ2-7, with 7 nucleotides matching TRBD2. The source was PBMCs from the stem cell graft donor, collected from the stem cell graft. The CDR3 region is CASSDLSSGAYEQYF. The CDR3, as DNA: TGTGCCAGCAGCGACCTTTCTAGCGGAGCCTACGAGCAGTACTTC.